The TCR beta chain under discussion was sequenced for a study of CD8 T cells in ankylosing spondylitis. Broader study findings: Several of the motif variants were reported before in synovial fluid and blood from reactive arthritis. Within ankylosing spondylitis blood, a TCR beta motif made up of several highly homologous variants appeared to be characteristic. The clones that were linked to disease were reported to be significantly enriched in matched synovial fluid samples from ankylosing spondylitis patients.

Each CDR3 protein gets one entry after TCRdb re-called the 5' RACE reads with MiXCR. Among around 140,000 distinct CDR3 sequences listed, roughly a sixth were seen once. V was shortened by 2 bases and J by 4 bases, with 8 bases between the two germline ends. The CDR3 totals 13 residues. Per germline, CDR1 MNHEY and CDR2 SVGEGT. On this clonotype itself: What it binds is not known.

This TCR derives from a male donor with ankylosing spondylitis. The chain is built from TRBV6-2 or TRBV6-3 and TRBJ1-1; perhaps TRBD1 as D (6 bases). The specimen was blood, either unsorted or a sorted T cell fraction (not recorded which). The CDR3 bases are TGTGCCAGCAGTTACGGAGGGGGCACTGAAGCTTTCTTT. Protein: CASSYGGGTEAFF.